These T cell receptor beta chains were read from a single sample in a study of blood T cell repertoires in COVID-19. Assay used: immunoSEQ multiplex PCR; TCRdb lists only in-frame clones, some missing. Of 200,000 to 250,000 clones detected, about 85% appear once; the ten largest clones hold 10%. Sequencing was carried out using peripheral blood. These receptors were collected from a woman aged 45-59 years with COVID-19, enrolled during active disease. Both conserved end residues are part of each CDR3. Each record gives: CDR3 DNA, CDR3 protein, D gene, J gene, V gene. A D gene is named only where the DNA matches it firmly.

DNA: TGTGCCAGCAGTGAAGGGTTGGGGACAGGGCGCTATGGCTACACCTTC; CDR3: CASSEGLGTGRYGYTF; D: TRBD1; J: TRBJ1-2; V: TRBV6-1
DNA: TGTGCCAGCAGTTTATTGAGATCGGGGTCGGCTAATGAAAAACTGTTTTTT; CDR3: CASSLLRSGSANEKLFF; D: -; J: TRBJ1-4; V: TRBV27
DNA: TGTGCCAGCAGCCACCTCTTTTCCGGGACAGGGACCTTGGACTACACCTTC; CDR3: CASSHLFSGTGTLDYTF; D: TRBD1; J: TRBJ1-2; V: TRBV11-3
DNA: TGCGCCAGCAGCCCAAGACAGGGGGCGCCGTACGAGCAGTACTTC; CDR3: CASSPRQGAPYEQYF; D: TRBD1; J: TRBJ2-7; V: TRBV10-1
DNA: TGTGCCAGCAGTTATGACGGAGGAAAGAACACTGAAGCTTTCTTT; CDR3: CASSYDGGKNTEAFF; D: -; J: TRBJ1-1; V: TRBV2
DNA: TGTGCCAGCACCGGGACAGGTCCTAACTATGGCTACACCTTC; CDR3: CASTGTGPNYGYTF; D: TRBD1; J: TRBJ1-2; V: TRBV11-1
DNA: TGTGCCAGCAGTTCCCTCAGTGGAGGCACCATATATTTT; CDR3: CASSSLSGGTIYF; D: -; J: TRBJ1-3; V: TRBV6-5
DNA: TGTGCCAGTGAGGGGACTTATTATGGCTACACCTTC; CDR3: CASEGTYYGYTF; D: -; J: TRBJ1-2; V: TRBV19
DNA: TGCGCCAGCCACCTAGACAGGGGCAACGAGCAGTACTTC; CDR3: CASHLDRGNEQYF; D: TRBD1; J: TRBJ2-7; V: TRBV5-1
DNA: TGCAGTGGAGGGGGTGGCTACACCTTC; CDR3: CSGGGGYTF; D: -; J: TRBJ1-2; V: TRBV20-1